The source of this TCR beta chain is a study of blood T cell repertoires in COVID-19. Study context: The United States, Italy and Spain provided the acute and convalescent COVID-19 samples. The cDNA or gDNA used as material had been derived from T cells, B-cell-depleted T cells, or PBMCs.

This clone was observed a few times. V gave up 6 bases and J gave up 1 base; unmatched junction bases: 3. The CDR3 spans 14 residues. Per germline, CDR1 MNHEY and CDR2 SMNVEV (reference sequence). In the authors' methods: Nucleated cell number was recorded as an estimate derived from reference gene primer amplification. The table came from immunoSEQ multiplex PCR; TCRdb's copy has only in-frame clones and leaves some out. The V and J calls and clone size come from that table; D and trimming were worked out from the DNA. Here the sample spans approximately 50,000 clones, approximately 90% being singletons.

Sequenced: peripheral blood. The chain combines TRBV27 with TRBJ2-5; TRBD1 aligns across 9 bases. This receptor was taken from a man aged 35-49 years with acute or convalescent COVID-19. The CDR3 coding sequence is TGTGCCAGCAGCGACAGGGGGTCCCAAGAGACCCAGTACTTC. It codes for CASSDRGSQETQYF.